One and the same sample provided the 30 T cell receptor beta chains below, sequenced in a study of blood T cells in healthy people across ages. The use of a sample-barcoded 5' primer and a J-beta primer mix characterized a second PCR of roughly 6 to 11 cycles. TCRdb itself ran the 5' RACE reads through MiXCR, one entry per CDR3 protein. The sample carries 850,000 to 1,100,000 distinct CDR3 sequences, around two fifths recorded once. Sequenced: blood. These receptors were obtained from a man between 18 and 29 years old in good health.

The chain is built from TRBV9 and TRBJ2-2; no definite D call. The CDR3 covers 12 residues. Trimming stripped 2 bases from V and 6 bases from J, with 5 bases between. Per germline, CDR1 SGDLS and CDR2 YYNGEE. The CDR3 loop reads CASSVTPGELFF. The CDR3 coding sequence is TGTGCCAGCAGCGTTACGCCCGGGGAGCTGTTTTTT.

This clonotype has just one count. The chain joins TRBV7-2 to TRBJ1-3, with D unclear. The CDR3 has 14 residues. Germline V lookup: CDR1 SGHTA, CDR2 FQGNSA. Trimming cost V 5 bases and J 4 bases, with 12 bases left between them. In DNA form, the CDR3 reads TGTGCCAGCAGCCCGCCGGTCAGGGGAAACACCATATATTTT. This encodes CASSPPVRGNTIYF. The variable domain in full, completed from reference TRBV7-2 and TRBJ1-3, reads GAGVSQSPSNKVTEKGKDVELRCDPISGHTALYWYRQSLGQGLEFLIYFQGNSAPDKSGLPSDRFSAERTGGSVSTLTIQRTQQEDSAVYLCASSPPVRGNTIYFGEGSWLTVV.

This clonotype has just a few counts. This sequence joins TRBV4-3 and TRBJ2-1, with D possibly being TRBD1 (6 bases). V gave up 2 bases and J gave up 3 bases, with 17 bases separating them. The CDR3 covers 17 residues. The germline CDR1 and CDR2 sequences are LGHNA and YSLEER. The CDR3 here is CASSQKTGKVGYNEQFF. CDR3 sequence (DNA): TGCGCCAGCAGCCAAAAGACAGGCAAAGTAGGCTACAATGAGCAGTTCTTC.

The genes are TRBV10-3 and TRBJ1-6; tentative D call: TRBD1 (5 bases). CDR1 is ENHRY and CDR2 is SYGVKD in the germline V gene. Trimming left V 7 bases short and J 9 bases short, with 13 bases between. The CDR3 is 13 amino acids. CDR3 sequence: CAINGGGTSPLHF. CDR3 in DNA: TGTGCCATCAATGGGGGGGGGACTTCACCCCTCCACTTT.

The CDR3 spells CASSAYPRDSVEQFF. The CDR3 DNA reads TGTGCCAGCAGCGCCTACCCGCGGGACTCGGTGGAGCAGTTCTTC. This rearrangement joins TRBV9 to TRBJ2-1, with D maybe TRBD2 (6 bases). The CDR3 loop spans 15 amino acids. V was cut by 3 bases and J by 10 bases, with 20 bases left in between. The germline V gene encodes CDR1 SGDLS and CDR2 YYNGEE.

J is TRBJ2-1 and V is TRBV4-1, with 12 bases that match TRBD2. CDR1 MGHRA and CDR2 YSYEKL come from the germline V gene. V was clipped by 4 bases and J by 6 bases; unmatched bases: 19. There are 20 residues in the CDR3. Here the CDR3 reads CASSPNAGTSGPGGGNEQFF. CDR3 DNA: TGCGCCAGCAGCCCAAATGCCGGGACTAGCGGGCCCGGTGGTGGCAATGAGCAGTTCTTC.

With regard to this clonotype: This may arise from a read error, as a much more abundant clone is one base away. The chain recombines TRBV7-9 with TRBJ1-4; TRBD1 matches at 9 bases. The CDR3 loop spans 18 amino acids. Germline V CDR1 and CDR2: SEHNR, FQNEAQ (reference sequence). CDR3 loop: CAGSPPLTGGNEGGKLFF. In DNA form, the CDR3 reads TGTGCCGGCAGCCCCCCTCTGACAGGGGGTAATGAGGGCGGAAAACTGTTTTTT.

This clonotype was counted only a few times. This chain links TRBV14 with TRBJ2-3, with D unclear. The CDR3 loop spans 12 amino acids. V lost 0 bases, J lost 6 bases, and 4 bases lay in between. Germline CDR1 is SGHDN and CDR2 is FVKESK. Here the CDR3 reads CASSQDMDTQYF. The CDR3 nucleotides are TGTGCCAGCAGCCAAGATATGGATACGCAGTATTTT.

The rearrangement joins TRBV4-1 to TRBJ1-1, with D possibly TRBD1 on 5 matching bases. V lost 6 bases and J lost 1, with 18 bases in between. Germline lookup yields CDR1 MGHRA and CDR2 YSYEKL. The CDR3 is 16 amino acids. CDR3 sequence: CASSPGTPKGNTEAFF. In DNA form, the CDR3 reads TGCGCCAGCAGTCCCGGGACGCCAAAGGGGAACACTGAAGCTTTCTTT.

This clonotype was found a few times. The chain links TRBV4-2 to TRBJ2-7, with unresolved D. Trimming removed 4 bases at V and 6 bases at J, with 22 bases between. The CDR3 contains 16 residues. Germline V gene lookup returns CDR1 LGHNA and CDR2 YNFKEQ. CDR3 loop: CASSLRGRSNAREQYF. CDR3 DNA: TGTGCCAGCAGCCTTCGTGGTAGATCGAACGCTCGCGAGCAGTACTTC.

V is TRBV5-1 and J is TRBJ1-1; D is ambiguous. The CDR3 has 16 amino acids. CDR1 SGHRS and CDR2 YFSETQ come from the germline V gene. V shed 3 bases and J shed 4 bases, with 19 bases lying between them. Written as DNA, the CDR3 is TGCGCCAGCAGCTCGGTTGTGGTGGAGTTTAGCACTGAAGCTTTCTTT. It is translated as CASSSVVVEFSTEAFF.

This clonotype turned up a few times. The germline gene is not matched at one end of the junction; a read error may be the cause. The chain combines TRBV29-1 with TRBJ2-1; TRBD2 agrees at 13 bases. Per germline, CDR1 SQVTM and CDR2 ANQGSEA. The CDR3 consists of 15 residues. This CDR3 reads CSVEGGLAGDNEQFF. The DNA for the CDR3 is TGCAGCGTCGAAGGAGGACTAGCGGGGGACAATGAGCAGTTCTTC.

V gene TRBV6-1 combines with J gene TRBJ1-3; D not resolved. CDR3 size: 15 residues. The germline gives CDR1 MNHNS, CDR2 SASEGT. Trimming took 8 bases from V and 0 from J, leaving 14 bases between them. Written as DNA, the CDR3 is TGTGCCAGCGGAGCGCATAGAAACTCTGGAAACACCATATATTTT. Its translation: CASGAHRNSGNTIYF.

The chain recombines TRBV9 with TRBJ2-2, with 8 bases that match TRBD1. CDR3 size: 15 residues. V shed 3 bases, J shed 3 bases, and the junction held 4 bases outside the gene matches. Germline V gene lookup returns CDR1 SGDLS and CDR2 YYNGEE. The CDR3 loop is CASSAQGAYTGELFF. In nucleotides, the CDR3 is TGTGCCAGCAGCGCCCAGGGGGCTTACACCGGGGAGCTGTTTTTT. The complete variable domain, with remaining parts taken from reference TRBV9 and TRBJ2-2, reads DSGVTQTPKHLITATGQRVTLRCSPRSGDLSVYWYQQSLDQGLQFLIQYYNGEERAKGNILERFSAQQFPDLHSELNLSSLELGDSALYFCASSAQGAYTGELFFGEGSRLTVL.

The chain has TRBV27 and TRBJ2-7; D is undetermined. Deletions cut 2 bases from V and 2 bases from J, with 7 bases between. CDR1 is MNHEY and CDR2 is SMNVEV in the germline V gene (reference sequence). The CDR3 sequence is 13 residues long. The DNA of the CDR3 is TGTGCCAGCAGTTTACGCATTACCTACGAGCAGTACTTC. Amino acids: CASSLRITYEQYF.

V and J are TRBV28 and TRBJ1-1, with D tentatively TRBD1 (5 bases). The germline V and J ends were trimmed by 6 bases and 11 bases, with 22 bases remaining between them. The length of the CDR3 is 14 residues. Germline values: CDR1 MDHEN, CDR2 SYDVKM. CDR3 amino acids: CASSYKGTRREAFF. The CDR3 DNA is TGTGCCAGCAGCTATAAAGGGACGAGGAGGGAGGCTTTCTTT.

The chain uses TRBV29-1 and TRBJ1-2; D unclear. Trimming took off 2 bases at V and 8 bases at J, with 9 bases between the two ends. Germline CDR1 SQVTM, CDR2 ANQGSEA. This CDR3 comprises 11 residues. CDR3 loop: CSVERARGYTF. Written as DNA, the CDR3 is TGCAGCGTTGAAAGGGCCCGCGGCTACACCTTC.

The chain uses TRBV7-9 and TRBJ2-3, with D perhaps matching TRBD1 (6 bases). This CDR3 has 16 amino acids. Between the trimmed V and J ends, which lost 2 bases and 1 base, there was a span of 13 bases. Germline V lookup: CDR1 SEHNR, CDR2 FQNEAQ (reference sequence). The DNA of the CDR3 is TGTGCCAGCAGCTTAAGGCTACCAGGGGGCACAGATACGCAGTATTTT. Its protein is CASSLRLPGGTDTQYF.

Only a few counts were recorded for this clonotype. This chain joins TRBV9 and TRBJ1-1, with D perhaps TRBD1 (5 bases). This CDR3 has 15 residues. Trimming shortened V by 10 bases and J by 1 base, and 20 bases separated the two germline ends. Germline lookup yields CDR1 SGDLS and CDR2 YYNGEE. The CDR3 sequence is CASTAGLGANTEAFF. CDR3 coding DNA: TGTGCCTCTACGGCGGGCCTCGGGGCGAACACTGAAGCTTTCTTT.

This clonotype showed up just once. V and J are TRBV6-4 and TRBJ2-1; TRBD2 aligns across 11 bases. Losses at the gene ends were 4 bases for V and 5 bases for J; bases not matched to a gene: 19. This CDR3 comprises 20 residues. Germline CDR1 is MRHNA and CDR2 is SNTAGT. The CDR3 loop reads CASSVTGVAGGPDRNNEQFF. The CDR3 DNA reads as TGTGCCAGCAGTGTTACTGGGGTAGCGGGGGGGCCTGATCGGAACAATGAGCAGTTCTTC.

This clonotype has just a few counts. The CDR3 bases are TGTGCCAGCCGACAGACAACTAATGAAAAACTGTTTTTT. Its protein product is CASRQTTNEKLFF. The rearrangement joins TRBV6-2 or TRBV6-3 to TRBJ1-4; a weak D match, TRBD1 (5 bases). This CDR3 is built from 13 residues. Trimming cost V 8 bases and J 0 bases, with 7 bases left between them. From germline, CDR1 is MNHEY and CDR2 SVGEGT.

The chain recombines TRBV2 with TRBJ2-1, with 10 bases aligning to TRBD2. Germline loops: CDR1 SNHLY, CDR2 FYNNEI. J was trimmed by 6 bases and V by 2 bases; bases with no gene match: 4. CDR3 size: 15 residues. The chain's CDR3 is CASSEMIAGGNEQFF. CDR3 DNA: TGTGCCAGCAGTGAAATGATAGCGGGGGGCAATGAGCAGTTCTTC.

A few counts support this clonotype. The chain recombines TRBV12-3 or TRBV12-4 with TRBJ2-5, with 7 bases that match TRBD2. The CDR3 runs to 13 residues. J gave up 3 bases and V 8 bases, and 6 bases lay outside the gene matches. The CDR3 loop reads CASQAGTEETQYF. For the CDR3, the DNA is TGTGCCAGCCAAGCGGGAACAGAAGAGACCCAGTACTTC.

This clonotype was counted between two and nine times. The rearrangement links TRBV7-8 to TRBJ2-1, with 7 bases that match TRBD2. Looked up from germline, CDR1 is SGHVS and CDR2 is FQNEAQ. There are 17 residues in the CDR3. The V segment lost 1 base and the J segment 4 bases; nucleotides outside the gene matches: 10. This chain's CDR3 is CASSLGVAGDKYNEQFF. DNA for the CDR3: TGTGCCAGCAGCTTAGGGGTTGCGGGGGATAAATACAATGAGCAGTTCTTC.

The chain is built from TRBV6-6 and TRBJ2-3; D possibly uses TRBD1 or TRBD2 (5 bases each). This CDR3 has 15 residues. V was trimmed by 0 bases and J by 5 bases, leaving 12 bases between them. The germline gives CDR1 MNHNY, CDR2 SVGAGI (reference sequence). DNA of the CDR3: TGTGCCAGCAGTTACTCCGGGGCCGAGAAAGATACGCAGTATTTT. Protein: CASSYSGAEKDTQYF.

This clonotype occurred a few times. V and J are TRBV28 and TRBJ2-3, with 7 bases identical to TRBD2. The CDR3 extends over 15 amino acids. Germline V lookup: CDR1 MDHEN, CDR2 SYDVKM. Trimming took 5 bases from V and 2 from J; bases not matched to a gene: 7. The DNA for the CDR3 is TGTGCCAGCAGTCTGGGGGGGTCCTTCACAGATACGCAGTATTTT. As protein: CASSLGGSFTDTQYF.

The chain has TRBV29-1 and TRBJ1-1; D call uncertain. This CDR3 has 14 residues. The V gene's germline CDR1 is SQVTM and CDR2 ANQGSEA. Trimming took 4 bases from V and 3 from J, leaving 15 bases between them. CDR3 residues: CSVGTPGFDTEAFF. As DNA, the CDR3 is TGCAGCGTTGGAACCCCAGGATTTGACACTGAAGCTTTCTTT.

For this clonotype: Mismatch with germline at one junction end may stem from a read error. The chain links TRBV20-1 to TRBJ2-6, with D perhaps matching TRBD2 (6 bases). The germline V gene has CDR1 DFQATT and CDR2 SNEGSKA (reference sequence). The CDR3 loop spans 16 amino acids. For the CDR3, the DNA is TGCAGTACTAGAGGCGGCGGGATCTCTGGGGCCAACGTCCTGACTTTC. Translated, it gives CSTRGGGISGANVLTF.

This clonotype was observed a few times. V and J are TRBV29-1 and TRBJ1-2, with 7 bases that match TRBD1. The CDR3 covers 10 residues. The germline CDR1 and CDR2 sequences are SQVTM and ANQGSEA. V dropped 2 bases and J dropped 12; count of bases not matched to a gene: 3. CDR3 amino acids: CSVERDRNTF. CDR3 in DNA: TGCAGCGTTGAAAGGGACAGAAACACCTTC.

The table lists this clonotype with a count of one. The V call is TRBV3-1, the J call TRBJ2-7; no clear D gene. CDR3 length: 12 residues. The V end was cut by 6 bases, the J end by 6 bases, with 12 bases between. Germline V gene sequence: CDR1 LGHDT, CDR2 YNNKEL (reference sequence). DNA for the CDR3: TGTGCCAGCAGGCCTGGTTATGGCGAGCAGTACTTC. Amino acids: CASRPGYGEQYF.